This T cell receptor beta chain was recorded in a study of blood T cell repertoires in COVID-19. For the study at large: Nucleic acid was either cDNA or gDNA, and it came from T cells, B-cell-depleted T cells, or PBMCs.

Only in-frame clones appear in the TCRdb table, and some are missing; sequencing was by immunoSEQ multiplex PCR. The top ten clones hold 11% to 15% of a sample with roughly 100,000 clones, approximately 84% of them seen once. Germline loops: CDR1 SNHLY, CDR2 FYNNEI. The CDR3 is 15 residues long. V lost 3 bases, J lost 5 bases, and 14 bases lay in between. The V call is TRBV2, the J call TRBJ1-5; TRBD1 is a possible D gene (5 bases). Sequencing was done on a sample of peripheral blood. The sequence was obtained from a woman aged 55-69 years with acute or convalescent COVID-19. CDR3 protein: CASSDGRGGYQPQHF. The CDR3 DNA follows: TGTGCCAGCAGTGATGGTAGGGGAGGATATCAGCCCCAGCATTTT.